This T cell receptor beta chain derives from a study of blood T cell repertoires in COVID-19. Study-level background: Specimens from acute and convalescent COVID-19 originated in the United States, Italy and Spain. From T cells, B-cell-depleted T cells, or PBMCs came the material, which was cDNA or gDNA.

V dropped 4 bases and J dropped 1; count of bases not matched to a gene: 7. The CDR3 is 15 residues long. From germline, CDR1 is SGDLS and CDR2 YYNGEE. In the original processing: By means of reference gene primer amplification, nucleated cell counts were estimated. Sequenced by immunoSEQ multiplex PCR; TCRdb stores in-frame clones only, minus some. From that table come the V and J calls and clone size; the DNA was used to work out D and trimming. The sample yields some 400,000 clones, 85% to 90% seen once. The cohort comprised adults aged 18 to 89 years residing in some 24 US areas. This clone has only a few counts.

Material for sequencing was PBMCs or T cells enriched from blood (not recorded which). V usage is TRBV9 and J usage is TRBJ2-7, with 8 bases matching TRBD2. The TCR sequence derives from a young man who had recovered from COVID-19. CDR3 amino acids: CASSSTSGSSYEQYF. The CDR3, as DNA: TGTGCCAGCAGCTCAACTAGCGGTTCTTCCTACGAGCAGTACTTC.